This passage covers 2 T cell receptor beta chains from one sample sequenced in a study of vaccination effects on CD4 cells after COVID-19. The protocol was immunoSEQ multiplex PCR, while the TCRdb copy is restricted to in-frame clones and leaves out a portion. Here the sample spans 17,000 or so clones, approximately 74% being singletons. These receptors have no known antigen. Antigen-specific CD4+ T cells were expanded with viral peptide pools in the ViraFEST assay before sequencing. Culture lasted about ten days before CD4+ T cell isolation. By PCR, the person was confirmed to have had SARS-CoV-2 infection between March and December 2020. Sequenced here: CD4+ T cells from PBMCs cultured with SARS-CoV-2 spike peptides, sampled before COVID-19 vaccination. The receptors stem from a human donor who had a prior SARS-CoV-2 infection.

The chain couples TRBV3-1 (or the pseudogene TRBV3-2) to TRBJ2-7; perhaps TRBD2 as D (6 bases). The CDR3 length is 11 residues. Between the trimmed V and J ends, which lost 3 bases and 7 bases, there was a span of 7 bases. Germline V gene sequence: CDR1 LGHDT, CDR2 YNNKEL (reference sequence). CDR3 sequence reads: CASSQTREQYF. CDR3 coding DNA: TGTGCCAGCAGCCAGACTAGAGAGCAGTACTTC.

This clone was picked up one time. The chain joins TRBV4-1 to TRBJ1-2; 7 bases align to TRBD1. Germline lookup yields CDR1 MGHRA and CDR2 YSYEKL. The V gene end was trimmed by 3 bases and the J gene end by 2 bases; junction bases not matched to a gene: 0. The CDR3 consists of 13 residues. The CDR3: CASSQTGNYGYTF. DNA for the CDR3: TGCGCCAGCAGCCAGACAGGGAACTATGGCTACACCTTC.